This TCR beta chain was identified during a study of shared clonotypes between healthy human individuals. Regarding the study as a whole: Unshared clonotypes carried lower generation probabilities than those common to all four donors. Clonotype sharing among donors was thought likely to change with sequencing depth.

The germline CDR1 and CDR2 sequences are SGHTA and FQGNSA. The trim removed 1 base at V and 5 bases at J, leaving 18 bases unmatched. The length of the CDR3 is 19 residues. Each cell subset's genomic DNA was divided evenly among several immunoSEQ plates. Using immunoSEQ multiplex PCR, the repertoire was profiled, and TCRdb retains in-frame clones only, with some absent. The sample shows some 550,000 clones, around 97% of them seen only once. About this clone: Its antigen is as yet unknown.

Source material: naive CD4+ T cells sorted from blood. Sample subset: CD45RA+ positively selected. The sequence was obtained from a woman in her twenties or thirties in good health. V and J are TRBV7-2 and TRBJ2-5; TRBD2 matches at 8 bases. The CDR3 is CASSLDPISVAGIYETQYF. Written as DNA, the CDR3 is TGTGCCAGCAGCTTAGACCCCATCTCGGTAGCGGGGATATACGAGACCCAGTACTTC.